Listed here is a single TCR beta chain. The target antigen is unknown. This CDR3 comprises 13 residues. Germline V gene sequence: CDR1 SEHNR, CDR2 FQNEAQ (reference sequence). V was clipped by 5 bases and J by 8 bases, with 15 bases between them. The sample originates from a study of blood T cells in healthy people across ages. Study-wide findings and caveats: Long-lived donors carried more naive CD4+ cells and greater diversity than aged donors. Bulk PBMC profiling left naive and antigen-experienced comparisons inconclusive.

A second 7 to 11 cycle PCR used barcoded and J-beta primers. Each of the samples gave a minimum of 2.5 million paired-end reads that contained CDR3. Via MiXCR, TCRdb re-called the 5' RACE reads, giving one row per CDR3 protein. Among 760,000 or so distinct CDR3 sequences listed, 20% to 25% were seen once. The data also belong to a second study, concerning T cells of mothers and their children. In that study: The overlap seen between related mothers and children slightly exceeded that of unrelated pairs, though not significantly.

Source material: blood. This chain joins TRBV7-9 and TRBJ1-2; perhaps TRBD1 as D (5 bases). This clonotype was sampled from a boy aged 5-17 years in good health. This CDR3 is CASSPRGLRGYTF. CDR3 nucleotides: TGTGCCAGCAGCCCGAGGGGCTTGCGGGGCTACACCTTC.